This TCR beta chain came from a study of blood T cell repertoires in COVID-19. This CDR3 has 16 residues. The germline V gene encodes CDR1 MGHDK and CDR2 SYGVNS. Trimming removed 4 bases from V and 7 bases from J, with 17 bases in between. A Seattle source enrolled patients during active infection and followed them longitudinally. The table came from immunoSEQ multiplex PCR; TCRdb's copy has only in-frame clones and leaves some out. Of 130,000 or so clones listed, roughly 77% are singletons. Sequenced input: peripheral blood. The rearrangement joins TRBV25-1 to TRBJ1-6, with D possibly matching TRBD1 (5 bases). This receptor was identified in a woman in her 70s with COVID-19, enrolled during active disease. This chain's CDR3 is CASSAQGRTANSPLHF. The CDR3 nucleotides read TGTGCCAGCAGTGCCCAGGGTAGGACGGCGAATTCACCCCTCCACTTT.